This TCR beta chain was found in a study of blood T cell repertoires in COVID-19. About the research overall: Italy, Spain and the United States were the sources of the convalescent and acute COVID-19 samples. T cells, B-cell-depleted T cells, or PBMCs supplied cDNA or gDNA.

The junction had 7 bases not matched to a gene; V was cut back by 3 bases and J by 7 bases. From germline, CDR1 is SGHVS and CDR2 FQNEAQ. The CDR3 loop spans 15 amino acids. Only in-frame clones appear in the TCRdb table, and some are missing; sequencing was by immunoSEQ multiplex PCR. The table lists about 13,000 clones, around nine tenths of them singletons. This TCR came from a human donor in a cohort sampled during active COVID-19. The sample taken for sequencing was peripheral blood. V gene TRBV7-8 combines with J gene TRBJ2-1, with TRBD1 identical over 9 bases. As DNA, the CDR3 is TGTGCCAGCAGCTTGGGACAGGGAGGGTCGAATGAGCAGTTCTTC. This codes for CASSLGQGGSNEQFF.